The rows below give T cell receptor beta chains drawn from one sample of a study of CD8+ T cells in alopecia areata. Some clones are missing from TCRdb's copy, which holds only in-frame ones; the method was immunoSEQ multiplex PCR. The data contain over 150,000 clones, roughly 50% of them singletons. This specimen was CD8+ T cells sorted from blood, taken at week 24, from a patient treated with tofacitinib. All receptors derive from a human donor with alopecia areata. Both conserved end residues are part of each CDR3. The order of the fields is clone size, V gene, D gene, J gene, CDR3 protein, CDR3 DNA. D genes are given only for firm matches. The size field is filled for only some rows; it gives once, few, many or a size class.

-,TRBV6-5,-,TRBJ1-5,CASRKRGGDQPQHF,TGTGCCAGCAGGAAACGGGGGGGGGATCAGCCCCAGCATTTT
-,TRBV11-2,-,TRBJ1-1,CASSSVFAGGNTEAFF,TGTGCCAGCAGCTCGGTCTTTGCGGGCGGGAACACTGAAGCTTTCTTT
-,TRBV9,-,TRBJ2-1,CASSAGTTKFF,TGTGCCAGCAGCGCTGGGACGACGAAGTTCTTC
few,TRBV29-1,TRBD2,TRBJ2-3,CSAKAGGKSDTQYF,TGCAGCGCTAAAGCGGGGGGCAAATCAGATACGCAGTATTTT
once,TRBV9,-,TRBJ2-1,CASSEMGGRNEQFF,TGTGCCAGCAGCGAAATGGGGGGACGCAATGAGCAGTTCTTC
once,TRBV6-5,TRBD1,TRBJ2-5,CASRATGGSQETQYF,TGTGCCAGCAGAGCCACAGGGGGAAGCCAAGAGACCCAGTACTTC
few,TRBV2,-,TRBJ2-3,CASSEEADTQYF,TGTGCCAGCAGTGAAGAGGCAGATACGCAGTATTTT
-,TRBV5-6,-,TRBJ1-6,CASSQGDSPLHF,TGTGCCAGCAGCCAAGGTGATTCACCCCTCCACTTT
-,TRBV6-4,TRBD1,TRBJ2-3,CASSDSKQGAKYF,TGTGCCAGCAGTGACTCGAAGCAGGGGGCTAAGTATTTT
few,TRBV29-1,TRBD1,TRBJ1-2,CSVRTGGTHGYTF,TGCAGCGTACGGACAGGGGGCACCCATGGCTACACCTTC